This entry features one T cell receptor (beta chain) sequence. Its target is not known. TCR beta libraries were built with iRepertoire HTBI primers and Arm-PCR of CDR3 regions. TCRdb reprocessed the multiplex PCR reads via MiXCR and lists one record per CDR3 protein. This sample has approximately 400,000 distinct CDR3 sequences, with less than 20% found just once. This sample is drawn from a study of regulatory T cells in long-lasting Graves disease. Study-wide results and caveats: Shared public clonotypes totalled 2,741 in persistent patients, compared with about a thousand in new patients.

The time point is: newly diagnosed GD, antithyroid drugs for less than 3 months. Researchers made the TCR library from RNA that was extracted from PBMCs. This sequence originates from a female donor with Graves disease. Here the sequenced sample was peripheral blood mononuclear cells (PBMCs), taken at new diagnosis, from a patient treated with antithyroid drugs.

CDR3 nucleotides: TGTGCCACCAGTGGTATCCGAACAGGGGACCCCACAGATACGCAGTATTTT. Translated: CATSGIRTGDPTDTQYF. The genes are TRBV24-1 and TRBJ2-3; 7 bases align to TRBD1. Per the germline V gene, CDR1 is KGHDR and CDR2 is SFDVKD. Unmatched junction bases numbered 12, after V lost 5 bases and J lost 2 bases. This CDR3 comprises 17 residues.